A selection of T cell receptor beta chains follows, all from one sample in a study of blood T cell repertoires in COVID-19. The protocol was immunoSEQ multiplex PCR, while the TCRdb copy is restricted to in-frame clones and leaves out a portion. The sample shows 110,000 to 150,000 clones, around 80% of them seen only once. What was sequenced was PBMCs or T cells enriched from blood (not recorded which). The receptors here all came from a woman under 30 who had been exposed to COVID-19. Each CDR3 is given with its conserved first and last residue. Fields, in order: D gene, clone size, CDR3 length, V gene, J gene, CDR3 protein, CDR3 DNA. D genes are given only for firm matches. Size is stated for part of the rows, as once, few or many counts, or as a class when the clone is expanded.

D: .
size: .
length: 16
V: TRBV7-9
J: TRBJ1-2
CDR3: CASSLRRQRHNYGYTF
DNA: TGTGCCAGCAGCTTGAGGAGACAGAGACATAACTATGGCTACACCTTC

D: TRBD2
size: .
length: 17
V: TRBV6-2/TRBV6-3
J: TRBJ2-3
CDR3: CASSKNPSGTGTDTQYF
DNA: TGTGCCAGCAGCAAGAACCCTAGCGGGACAGGCACAGATACGCAGTATTTT

D: TRBD1
size: .
length: 11
V: TRBV19
J: TRBJ2-7
CDR3: CASGQAWEQYF
DNA: TGTGCCAGCGGACAGGCATGGGAGCAGTACTTC

D: .
size: .
length: 15
V: TRBV20-1
J: TRBJ2-7
CDR3: CSASAPAGFSYEQYF
DNA: TGCAGTGCTAGTGCCCCTGCGGGGTTCTCCTACGAGCAGTACTTC

D: TRBD2
size: .
length: 16
V: TRBV18
J: TRBJ2-3
CDR3: CASSPSSGISTDTQYF
DNA: TGTGCCAGCTCACCTTCTAGCGGAATTAGCACAGATACGCAGTATTTT

D: TRBD2
size: .
length: 15
V: TRBV18
J: TRBJ2-7
CDR3: CASSPTSGRVGEQYF
DNA: TGTGCCAGCTCACCAACTAGCGGGAGGGTCGGCGAGCAGTACTTC

D: .
size: .
length: 14
V: TRBV19
J: TRBJ2-3
CDR3: CASSWYSDTDTQYF
DNA: TGTGCCAGTTCATGGTATAGCGACACAGATACGCAGTATTTT

D: .
size: .
length: 14
V: TRBV10-1
J: TRBJ1-6
CDR3: CASSDGSEGSPLHF
DNA: TGCGCCAGCAGTGATGGAAGTGAGGGATCACCCCTCCACTTT

D: TRBD1
size: .
length: 14
V: TRBV6-5
J: TRBJ1-2
CDR3: CASSPQGVNYGYTF
DNA: TGTGCCAGCAGCCCACAGGGGGTTAACTATGGCTACACCTTC

D: .
size: .
length: 16
V: TRBV27
J: TRBJ1-1
CDR3: CASSLSRGTLNTEAFF
DNA: TGTGCCAGCAGTTTATCTCGGGGTACATTGAACACTGAAGCTTTCTTT

D: TRBD1
size: .
length: 16
V: TRBV30
J: TRBJ1-6
CDR3: CAWSRTGTAVGSPLHF
DNA: TGTGCCTGGAGCCGGACCGGGACAGCCGTTGGTTCACCCCTCCACTTT

D: .
size: .
length: 14
V: TRBV5-3
J: TRBJ1-6
CDR3: CARSFSFQNSPLHF
DNA: TGTGCCAGAAGCTTCTCTTTCCAGAATTCACCCCTCCACTTT

D: .
size: few
length: 13
V: TRBV19
J: TRBJ1-2
CDR3: CASNNAGARGYTF
DNA: TGTGCCAGTAATAACGCCGGAGCGCGCGGCTACACCTTC

D: TRBD2
size: .
length: 15
V: TRBV5-1
J: TRBJ2-2
CDR3: CASSLGTSGTGELFF
DNA: TGCGCCAGCAGCTTGGGGACTAGCGGCACCGGGGAGCTGTTTTTT

D: .
size: .
length: 16
V: TRBV27
J: TRBJ1-2
CDR3: CASSPTPGGRNYGYTF
DNA: TGTGCCAGCAGTCCAACCCCCGGGGGGCGTAACTATGGCTACACCTTC

D: .
size: .
length: 14
V: TRBV5-1
J: TRBJ1-2
CDR3: CASTDNGLTYGYTF
DNA: TGCGCCAGCACAGACAACGGACTGACTTATGGCTACACCTTC

D: .
size: .
length: 12
V: TRBV10-3
J: TRBJ1-2
CDR3: CAIRGGESGYTF
DNA: TGTGCCATCAGGGGGGGGGAGAGTGGCTACACCTTC

D: .
size: .
length: 15
V: TRBV21-1
J: TRBJ2-1
CDR3: CASSAGLGIHNEQFF
DNA: TGTGCCAGCAGCGCGGGACTAGGGATCCACAATGAGCAGTTCTTC

D: .
size: .
length: 17
V: TRBV19
J: TRBJ1-2
CDR3: CASSMVRARWTNYGYTF
DNA: TGTGCCAGTAGTATGGTCAGGGCGAGGTGGACTAACTATGGCTACACCTTC

D: TRBD2
size: .
length: 17
V: TRBV5-4
J: TRBJ2-7
CDR3: CASSPGGTSGSSHEQYF
DNA: TGTGCCAGCAGCCCGGGGGGGACTAGCGGGAGTTCCCACGAGCAGTACTTC

D: TRBD2
size: .
length: 15
V: TRBV24-1
J: TRBJ2-1
CDR3: CATSEGGGSYNEQFF
DNA: TGTGCCACCAGTGAAGGCGGGGGTTCCTACAATGAGCAGTTCTTC

D: TRBD2
size: .
length: 17
V: TRBV11-3
J: TRBJ2-1
CDR3: CASSPASGRAGDNEQFF
DNA: TGTGCCAGCAGCCCAGCTAGCGGGAGGGCCGGCGACAATGAGCAGTTCTTC

D: TRBD1
size: many
length: 16
V: TRBV28
J: TRBJ2-7
CDR3: CASSFVWGQGAYEQYF
DNA: TGTGCCAGCAGTTTTGTTTGGGGACAGGGGGCTTACGAGCAGTACTTC

D: .
size: once
length: 15
V: TRBV11-3
J: TRBJ2-1
CDR3: CASSLFGGTHNEQFF
DNA: TGTGCCAGCAGCTTATTCGGAGGGACCCACAATGAGCAGTTCTTC

D: TRBD1
size: .
length: 15
V: TRBV28
J: TRBJ1-2
CDR3: CASSDRTGAPYGYTF
DNA: TGTGCCAGCAGCGATCGGACAGGGGCTCCCTATGGCTACACCTTC

D: TRBD1
size: .
length: 16
V: TRBV5-4
J: TRBJ2-7
CDR3: CASSLPWGQGENEQYF
DNA: TGTGCCAGCAGCTTGCCCTGGGGACAGGGGGAGAACGAGCAGTACTTC

D: TRBD1
size: .
length: 17
V: TRBV13
J: TRBJ1-6
CDR3: CASSLRQGGTYNSPLHF
DNA: TGTGCCAGCAGCTTAAGACAGGGAGGCACCTATAATTCACCCCTCCACTTT

D: TRBD2
size: once
length: 15
V: TRBV28
J: TRBJ2-7
CDR3: CASSQLAESSYEQYF
DNA: TGTGCCAGCAGTCAACTAGCGGAAAGCTCCTACGAGCAGTACTTC

D: .
size: .
length: 12
V: TRBV11-3
J: TRBJ2-1
CDR3: CASSTRWNEQFF
DNA: TGTGCCAGCAGCACGAGGTGGAATGAGCAGTTCTTC

D: .
size: .
length: 16
V: TRBV6-5
J: TRBJ1-6
CDR3: CASSYSYGGAGSPLHF
DNA: TGTGCCAGCAGTTACTCGTACGGGGGGGCAGGTTCACCCCTCCACTTT

D: .
size: many
length: 15
V: TRBV4-3
J: TRBJ1-4
CDR3: CASSPTSATNEKLFF
DNA: TGCGCCAGCAGCCCCACCTCAGCAACTAATGAAAAACTGTTTTTT

D: .
size: .
length: 16
V: TRBV5-1
J: TRBJ2-2
CDR3: CASRVLSGENTGELFF
DNA: TGCGCCAGCAGGGTGCTTAGCGGAGAAAACACCGGGGAGCTGTTTTTT

D: .
size: .
length: 15
V: TRBV5-6
J: TRBJ1-2
CDR3: CASSSLGGFDYGYTF
DNA: TGTGCCAGCAGCTCGCTCGGGGGGTTTGACTATGGCTACACCTTC

D: TRBD1
size: .
length: 13
V: TRBV18
J: TRBJ1-1
CDR3: CASSLGQASEAFF
DNA: TGTGCCAGCTCACTTGGACAGGCGAGTGAAGCTTTCTTT

D: TRBD1
size: .
length: 13
V: TRBV5-8
J: TRBJ1-4
CDR3: CASRSGGYEKLFF
DNA: TGTGCCAGCAGGTCAGGGGGCTATGAAAAACTGTTTTTT

D: .
size: once
length: 14
V: TRBV5-6
J: TRBJ2-1
CDR3: CASSFRSSYNEQFF
DNA: TGTGCCAGCAGCTTTAGGAGCTCCTACAATGAGCAGTTCTTC

D: .
size: .
length: 15
V: TRBV6-5
J: TRBJ2-7
CDR3: CASSYSGDTSYEQYF
DNA: TGTGCCAGCAGTTACTCAGGGGACACCAGCTACGAGCAGTACTTC

D: .
size: .
length: 13
V: TRBV18
J: TRBJ1-2
CDR3: CASSADSNYGYTF
DNA: TGTGCCAGCTCAGCAGACAGCAACTATGGCTACACCTTC

D: .
size: .
length: 16
V: TRBV3-1/TRBV3-2
J: TRBJ2-5
CDR3: CASSQDPGAGGETQYF
DNA: TGTGCCAGCAGCCAAGATCCGGGGGCAGGGGGAGAGACCCAGTACTTC

D: .
size: few
length: 14
V: TRBV12-5
J: TRBJ2-2
CDR3: CASGLVRETGELFF
DNA: TGTGCTAGTGGTTTGGTACGAGAAACCGGGGAGCTGTTTTTT

D: .
size: .
length: 14
V: TRBV7-9
J: TRBJ1-6
CDR3: CASSQATQNSPLHF
DNA: TGTGCCAGCAGCCAGGCGACGCAAAATTCACCCCTCCACTTT

D: TRBD1
size: .
length: 15
V: TRBV18
J: TRBJ1-3
CDR3: CASSPGQLSGNTIYF
DNA: TGTGCCAGCTCACCGGGACAGCTTTCTGGAAACACCATATATTTT

D: .
size: .
length: 13
V: TRBV25-1
J: TRBJ2-7
CDR3: CASSVAGTYEQYF
DNA: TGTGCCAGCAGTGTGGCAGGAACCTACGAGCAGTACTTC

D: .
size: once
length: 15
V: TRBV7-8
J: TRBJ1-5
CDR3: CASTQMPGTNQPQHF
DNA: TGTGCCAGCACCCAAATGCCAGGAACAAATCAGCCCCAGCATTTT

D: TRBD2
size: .
length: 15
V: TRBV6-4
J: TRBJ2-7
CDR3: CASSPEAGGIHEQYF
DNA: TGTGCCAGCAGCCCAGAAGCGGGAGGCATTCACGAGCAGTACTTC

D: TRBD1
size: .
length: 14
V: TRBV5-1
J: TRBJ1-2
CDR3: CASSPGGQTLGYTF
DNA: TGCGCCAGCAGCCCTGGGGGACAGACTTTAGGCTACACCTTC

D: .
size: .
length: 14
V: TRBV4-2
J: TRBJ1-1
CDR3: CASSRQTENTEAFF
DNA: TGTGCCAGCAGCCGCCAAACAGAGAACACTGAAGCTTTCTTT